The next 17 T cell receptor beta chains were all read from a single sample in a study of T cell responses to AZD1222 COVID-19 vaccine. Produced via immunoSEQ multiplex PCR; TCRdb's table is partial and in-frame only. This repertoire shows approximately 85,000 clones, roughly nine tenths found once; its top ten account for approximately 7%. The sequences come from peripheral blood, collected on day 0 of AZD1222 vaccination. The receptors were sampled from an adult in good health.

This clone came up a few times. The rearrangement joins TRBV6-6 to TRBJ2-7; TRBD1 matches 7 bases. The CDR3 contains 13 residues. Germline V CDR1 and CDR2: MNHNY, SVGAGI (reference sequence). V lost 6 bases to trimming and J lost 10 bases; unmatched junction nucleotides: 12. The CDR3 DNA reads as TGTGCCAGCAGCCCCTCTAAAGACAGGGCCCAGTACTTC. Protein product: CASSPSKDRAQYF.

The chain links TRBV24-1 to TRBJ1-2; D is unclear. Deletions cut 4 bases from V and 4 bases from J, with 6 bases between. CDR1 and CDR2 from the germline V gene are KGHDR and SFDVKD. CDR3 length equals 12 residues. CDR3 coding DNA: TGTGCCACCAGTGACATAACCTATGGCTACACCTTC. The encoded protein is CATSDITYGYTF.

In its sample, this clone was seen many times. The chain carries TRBV9 and TRBJ2-3, with D perhaps matching TRBD1 (6 bases). The CDR3 covers 16 residues. V lost 3 bases, J lost 0 bases, and 14 bases lay in between. Per the germline V gene, CDR1 is SGDLS and CDR2 is YYNGEE. The CDR3 region is CASSALSTGSTDTQYF. The DNA for the CDR3 is TGTGCCAGCAGCGCACTATCTACAGGGAGCACAGATACGCAGTATTTT.

The genes are TRBV20-1 and TRBJ2-7; TRBD2 might be the D (6 bases). This CDR3 has 11 amino acids. Germline loops: CDR1 DFQATT, CDR2 SNEGSKA (reference sequence). The V end lost 6 bases, the J end lost 6 bases, and 12 bases lay between the germline ends. CDR3 DNA sequence: TGCAGTGCCCTGGGGGAGGTCGAGCAGTACTTC. Translating gives CSALGEVEQYF.

This chain links TRBV7-9 with TRBJ2-2; the D is unclear. The CDR3 consists of 13 residues. Germline-derived CDR1 and CDR2 are SEHNR and FQNEAQ (reference sequence). Trimming pared 1 base from V and 4 bases from J, leaving 4 bases between. This chain's CDR3 is CASSLEGTGELFF. In DNA, the CDR3 is TGTGCCAGCAGCTTAGAAGGCACCGGGGAGCTGTTTTTT.

The V call is TRBV27, the J call TRBJ2-7, with 7 bases matching TRBD2. V was pared by 5 bases and J by 2 bases, with 3 bases of the junction left unmatched. Germline loops: CDR1 MNHEY, CDR2 SMNVEV (reference sequence). This CDR3 has 13 residues. CDR3 region: CASSRRGTYEQYF. Written as DNA, the CDR3 is TGTGCCAGCAGTCGGCGGGGGACCTACGAGCAGTACTTC.

The DNA for the CDR3 is TGCGCCAGTTCGGGTGGACACCTCACTTCCAAAGCCAAAAACATTCAGTACTTC. Translated: CASSGGHLTSKAKNIQYF. This chain connects TRBV10-1 to TRBJ2-4, with D maybe TRBD1 (5 bases). CDR3 length: 18 amino acids. The germline V gene encodes CDR1 WNHNN and CDR2 SYGVQD (reference sequence). Trimming left V 9 bases short and J 0 bases short, with 24 bases between.

CDR3 sequence: CASSQGQRETEAFF. DNA for the CDR3: TGCGCCAGCAGCCAGGGACAGAGAGAGACCGAAGCTTTCTTT. V and J are TRBV5-1 and TRBJ1-1; 7 bases are a match to TRBD1. The germline CDR1 and CDR2 sequences are SGHRS and YFSETQ. V was clipped by 4 bases and J by 8 bases; unmatched bases: 11. CDR3 length equals 14 residues.

V is TRBV28 and J is TRBJ2-5, with 10 bases fitting TRBD2. V was pared by 2 bases and J by 4 bases, with 13 bases of the junction left unmatched. CDR1 is MDHEN and CDR2 is SYDVKM in the germline V gene. The CDR3 spans 18 residues. The CDR3 protein is CASSLTPPLAGVRETQYF. The CDR3 coding sequence is TGTGCCAGCAGTTTAACCCCCCCCCTAGCGGGAGTTCGAGAGACCCAGTACTTC.

In its sample, this clone was seen once. The rearrangement links TRBV4-3 to TRBJ2-4; D uncertain. This CDR3 region has 13 residues. Germline values: CDR1 LGHNA, CDR2 YSLEER. Trimming removed 4 bases from V and 2 bases from J, with 6 bases in between. Here the CDR3 reads CASSPPPKNIQYF. The CDR3 nucleotides are TGCGCCAGCAGCCCCCCTCCCAAAAACATTCAGTACTTC.

CDR3 DNA sequence: TGTGCCAGCACCCGGGCGGATACGCAGTATTTT. Translation: CASTRADTQYF. The gene calls are TRBV7-2 and TRBJ2-3; D is unclear. V lost 7 bases to trimming and J lost 6 bases, with 8 bases between them. This CDR3 region has 11 residues. Germline CDR1 SGHTA, CDR2 FQGNSA.

The rearrangement uses TRBV7-3 and TRBJ2-1, with TRBD2 identical over 11 bases. Germline CDR1 reads SGHTA; CDR2 reads FQGTGA. The CDR3 has 16 residues. V was pared by 5 bases and J by 3 bases, with 6 bases of the junction left unmatched. The CDR3 nucleotides are TGTGCCAGCAGCCCCGGGACTAGCGGCAACTACAATGAGCAGTTCTTC. Its translation is CASSPGTSGNYNEQFF. The full variable domain, rest sourced from reference TRBV7-3 and TRBJ2-1, is GAGVSQTPSNKVTEKGKYVELRCDPISGHTALYWYRQSLGQGPEFLIYFQGTGAADDSGLPNDRFFAVRPEGSVSTLKIQRTERGDSAVYLCASSPGTSGNYNEQFFGPGTRLTVL.

The genes are TRBV11-2 and TRBJ2-3; D remains ambiguous. This CDR3 contains 11 residues. Trimming took 3 bases from V and 3 from J, leaving 1 base between them. CDR1 and CDR2 (germline): SGHAT, FQNNGV. This CDR3 reads CASSFTDTQYF. The CDR3 coding sequence is TGTGCCAGCAGCTTTACAGATACGCAGTATTTT. The full variable domain, rest sourced from reference TRBV11-2 and TRBJ2-3, is EAGVAQSPRYKIIEKRQSVAFWCNPISGHATLYWYQQILGQGPKLLIQFQNNGVVDDSQLPKDRFSAERLKGVDSTLKIQPAKLEDSAVYLCASSFTDTQYFGPGTRLTVL.

This clone was counted a few times. This chain connects TRBV10-3 to TRBJ1-2; 7 positions agree with TRBD1. The V segment lost 7 bases and the J segment 0 bases; nucleotides outside the gene matches: 11. The CDR3 sequence is 16 residues long. In germline, CDR1 is ENHRY, CDR2 SYGVKD. The CDR3 spells CAITRDSGKANYGYTF. The CDR3 DNA is TGTGCCATCACACGGGACAGCGGTAAAGCTAACTATGGCTACACCTTC.

V and J are TRBV30 and TRBJ1-4, with TRBD1 matching 7 bases. This CDR3 spans 14 amino acids. V shed 4 bases, J shed 7 bases, and the junction held 9 bases outside the gene matches. Germline V gene data show CDR1 as GTSNPN and CDR2 as SVGIG (reference sequence). CDR3 bases: TGTGCCTGGAACCACAGGGGAGGGAGTGAAAAACTGTTTTTT. Translation gives CAWNHRGGSEKLFF.

The chain uses TRBV28 and TRBJ2-6; the D gene is possibly TRBD2 (6 bases). Germline V gene sequence: CDR1 MDHEN, CDR2 SYDVKM. V was trimmed by 8 bases and J by 4 bases, leaving 15 bases between them. The CDR3 has 15 amino acids. CDR3 nucleotides: TGTGCCAGCGGTCCGGGAGCGAGCGGGGCCAACGTCCTGACTTTC. This encodes CASGPGASGANVLTF.

The chain carries TRBV7-9 and TRBJ2-1, with 11 bases identical to TRBD2. CDR3 length equals 19 residues. The V gene end was trimmed by 5 bases and the J gene end by 4 bases; junction bases not matched to a gene: 16. Germline V gene data show CDR1 as SEHNR and CDR2 as FQNEAQ (reference sequence). The CDR3 reads CASSSSGRAKSRGYNEQFF. DNA of the CDR3: TGTGCCAGCAGCAGTAGCGGGAGGGCCAAGTCAAGGGGGTACAATGAGCAGTTCTTC.